This T cell receptor (beta chain) was recorded in a study of blood T cells in healthy people across ages. A sample-barcoded 5' primer and a J-beta primer mix were used in a second PCR of about 7 to 12 cycles. MiXCR, applied by TCRdb to the 5' RACE reads, yields one record per CDR3 protein. The sample carries 1.5 million to 2 million distinct CDR3 sequences, roughly 52% recorded once. This clonotype occurred a few times. This CDR3 comprises 15 residues. V was pared by 7 bases and J by 0 bases, with 5 bases of the junction left unmatched. Per the germline V gene, CDR1 is MDHEN and CDR2 is SYDVKM. The sample taken for sequencing was blood. The receptor comes from a woman aged 40 to 50 in good health. This chain connects TRBV28 to TRBJ2-3, with 9 bases lining up with TRBD1. The CDR3 nucleotides are TGTGCCAGCACGAAGACAGGGGGGAGCACAGATACGCAGTATTTT. Translation: CASTKTGGSTDTQYF.